This T cell receptor beta chain was sequenced for a study of OX40 agonist ivuxolimab in advanced cancers. Study in general: Clinicians treated patients with ivuxolimab, an agonistic anti-OX40 (CD134) antibody. Study-level results: The study observed clonal expansion of CD4+ and CD8+ blood T cells by week 6 at 0.1 to 3.0 mg/kg.

With regard to this clone: The antigen remains unidentified.

Profiling relied on immunoSEQ multiplex PCR, and the TCRdb table lists in-frame clones only, not all of them. Among just over 35,000 clones listed, more than 75% were seen once. A history of autoimmune disease or systemic immunosuppression excluded patients. Germline CDR1 is SNHLY and CDR2 is FYNNEI. This CDR3 has 11 residues. The V gene lost 6 bases and the J gene lost 3 bases, with 6 bases spanning the gap. The source of this sequence is an adult with an advanced solid tumor such as melanoma, head and neck, liver or kidney cancer. The specimen was CD4+ or CD8+ T cells sorted from blood, collected in a trial of the OX40 agonist ivuxolimab. The V call is TRBV2, the J call TRBJ2-7; no reliable D call. CDR3 nucleotides: TGTGCCAGCAGCACGCACTACGAGCAGTACTTC. The encoded protein is CASSTHYEQYF.